A single sample gave rise to the 13 T cell receptor beta chains below, sequenced in a study of spatial heterogeneity in lung cancer. Regarding time point: sample taken at primary tumor resection. Unsorted whole RNA from tumor, nontumor lung or frozen PBMC underwent sequencing. TCRdb ran MiXCR on the 5' RACE reads and lists one entry per CDR3 protein. This table holds nearly 50,000 distinct CDR3 sequences, roughly 7.6% found once. The material was PBMCs, obtained at surgery. These receptors were taken from a female donor with early-stage non-small cell lung cancer.

The CDR3, as DNA: TGTGCCATCAGCCACGGGGGGACCCAAGAGACCCAGTACTTC. This codes for CAISHGGTQETQYF. The chain recombines TRBV10-3 with TRBJ2-5; TRBD2 agrees at 7 bases. Germline V gives CDR1 ENHRY, CDR2 SYGVKD. This CDR3 region has 14 residues. V was clipped by 6 bases and J by 1 base; unmatched bases: 5.

This clonotype appeared many times. This sequence joins TRBV5-1 and TRBJ2-7; D unclear. V gave up 5 bases and J gave up 5 bases, with 11 bases separating them. Per the germline V gene, CDR1 is SGHRS and CDR2 is YFSETQ. The CDR3 runs to 12 residues. CDR3 residues: CASRTFRDEQYF. CDR3 in DNA: TGCGCCAGCAGAACATTCCGGGACGAGCAGTACTTC.

This clonotype was counted a single time. A junction end diverges from the germline sequence, so it may reflect a read error. The V and J genes are TRBV12-3 or TRBV12-4 and TRBJ2-1, with TRBD2 as a possible D gene (5 bases). The CDR3 runs to 15 residues. The CDR3 sequence: CVSSPRGSFYNEQFF. DNA of the CDR3: TGTGTCAGCAGTCCTCGCGGGTCCTTCTACAATGAGCAGTTCTTC.

This clonotype was seen at least ten times. This rearrangement joins TRBV6-2 or TRBV6-3 to TRBJ1-6; the D gene is possibly TRBD1 (6 bases). V shed 6 bases and J shed 10 bases, with 22 bases lying between them. From germline, CDR1 is MNHEY and CDR2 SVGEGT. The length of the CDR3 is 16 residues. The CDR3 loop is CASSQPTGPRGSPLHF. Written as DNA, the CDR3 is TGTGCCAGCAGCCAACCGACAGGCCCGAGAGGATCACCCCTCCACTTT.

This clonotype was detected only a few times. V and J are TRBV5-6 and TRBJ1-6, with unresolved D. V gave up 5 bases and J gave up 0 bases, with 12 bases separating them. The CDR3 covers 16 residues. The germline V gene encodes CDR1 SGHDT and CDR2 YYEEEE. CDR3 in DNA: TGTGCCAGCAGTCCCCGGGCAGGCTCCTATAATTCACCCCTCCACTTT. Translation gives CASSPRAGSYNSPLHF.

This clonotype came up once. This sequence joins TRBV5-1 and TRBJ2-3; D may correspond to TRBD1 or TRBD2 (5 bases each). This CDR3 is 15 amino acids long. Germline values: CDR1 SGHRS, CDR2 YFSETQ. Trimming removed 4 bases from V and 1 base from J, with 13 bases in between. In DNA form, the CDR3 reads TGCGCCAGCAGCGTACTAACGGGGCGCACAGATACGCAGTATTTT. Translated: CASSVLTGRTDTQYF. Combining the CDR3 with reference TRBV5-1 and TRBJ2-3 gives the whole variable domain KAGVTQTPRYLIKTRGQQVTLSCSPISGHRSVSWYQQTPGQGLQFLFEYFSETQRNKGNFPGRFSGRQFSNSRSEMNVSTLELGDSALYLCASSVLTGRTDTQYFGPGTRLTVL.

Many counts were recorded for this clonotype. The genes are TRBV9 and TRBJ2-6, with D tentatively TRBD2 (5 bases). Germline V gives CDR1 SGDLS, CDR2 YYNGEE. The V and J ends lost 3 bases and 0 bases respectively, with 7 bases between them. The CDR3 sequence is 15 residues long. CDR3 DNA: TGTGCCAGCAGCGCTCGGGGCTCTGGGGCCAACGTCCTGACTTTC. As protein: CASSARGSGANVLTF. The full variable domain, with the rest looked up from reference TRBV9 and TRBJ2-6, is DSGVTQTPKHLITATGQRVTLRCSPRSGDLSVYWYQQSLDQGLQFLIQYYNGEERAKGNILERFSAQQFPDLHSELNLSSLELGDSALYFCASSARGSGANVLTFGAGSRLTVL.

This clonotype showed up many times. This chain joins TRBV15 and TRBJ1-5, with D possibly being TRBD1 (5 bases). Trimming pared 5 bases from V and 1 base from J, leaving 12 bases between. Germline V gene data show CDR1 as LNHNV and CDR2 as YYDKDF (reference sequence). This CDR3 is 15 amino acids long. The CDR3 region is CATSGMGDSNQPQHF. The CDR3 nucleotides are TGTGCCACCAGCGGGATGGGGGACAGCAATCAGCCCCAGCATTTT.

The rearrangement uses TRBV5-4 and TRBJ2-5; 7 bases fit TRBD1. Germline V gene data show CDR1 as SGHNT and CDR2 as YYREEE (reference sequence). The ends lost 4 bases at V and 5 bases at J; junction bases unmatched: 8. The CDR3 is 14 residues long. The CDR3: CASSRGQQQETQYF. The CDR3 DNA follows: TGTGCCAGCAGCAGGGGACAGCAACAGGAGACCCAGTACTTC.

This clonotype showed up just a few times. The chain recombines TRBV6-2 or TRBV6-3 with TRBJ2-1; TRBD2 aligns across 11 bases. Germline assignment: CDR1 MNHEY and CDR2 SVGEGT. J gave up 6 bases and V 8 bases, and 6 bases lay outside the gene matches. This CDR3 is built from 14 residues. The CDR3 DNA reads as TGTGCCAGCGACCCTAGCGGGGGGTCCAATGAGCAGTTCTTC. It specifies CASDPSGGSNEQFF.

The chain is built from TRBV5-1 and TRBJ2-5, with a possible D match to TRBD1 (5 bases). The V end lost 0 bases, the J end lost 4 bases, and 10 bases lay between the germline ends. The CDR3 sequence is 14 residues long. The germline V gene encodes CDR1 SGHRS and CDR2 YFSETQ. The chain's CDR3 is CASSLEAGRETQYF. As DNA, the CDR3 is TGCGCCAGCAGCTTGGAGGCAGGGCGAGAGACCCAGTACTTC. Filled out from reference TRBV5-1 and TRBJ2-5, the complete variable domain reads KAGVTQTPRYLIKTRGQQVTLSCSPISGHRSVSWYQQTPGQGLQFLFEYFSETQRNKGNFPGRFSGRQFSNSRSEMNVSTLELGDSALYLCASSLEAGRETQYFGPGTRLLVL.

Only a few counts were recorded for this clonotype. The chain combines TRBV4-2 with TRBJ1-2; D unclear. The CDR3 runs to 15 residues. V was shortened by 1 base and J by 3 bases, with 12 bases between the two germline ends. Germline V CDR1 and CDR2: LGHNA, YNFKEQ. The CDR3 here is CASSQVRGSDYGYTF. CDR3 in DNA: TGTGCCAGCAGCCAAGTCCGGGGATCGGACTATGGCTACACCTTC.

Comment on this clonotype: A much larger clonotype is one base distant, so this may be a read error. The chain recombines TRBV6-5 with TRBJ2-5; D unresolved. Between the trimmed V and J ends, which lost 5 bases and 4 bases, there was a span of 17 bases. The germline gives CDR1 MNHEY, CDR2 SVGAGI. The CDR3 runs to 15 residues. The CDR3 region is CASSLTRKGPETQYF. CDR3 DNA: TGTGCCAGCAGTCTGACTCGAAAGGGCCCAGAGACCCAGTACTTC.